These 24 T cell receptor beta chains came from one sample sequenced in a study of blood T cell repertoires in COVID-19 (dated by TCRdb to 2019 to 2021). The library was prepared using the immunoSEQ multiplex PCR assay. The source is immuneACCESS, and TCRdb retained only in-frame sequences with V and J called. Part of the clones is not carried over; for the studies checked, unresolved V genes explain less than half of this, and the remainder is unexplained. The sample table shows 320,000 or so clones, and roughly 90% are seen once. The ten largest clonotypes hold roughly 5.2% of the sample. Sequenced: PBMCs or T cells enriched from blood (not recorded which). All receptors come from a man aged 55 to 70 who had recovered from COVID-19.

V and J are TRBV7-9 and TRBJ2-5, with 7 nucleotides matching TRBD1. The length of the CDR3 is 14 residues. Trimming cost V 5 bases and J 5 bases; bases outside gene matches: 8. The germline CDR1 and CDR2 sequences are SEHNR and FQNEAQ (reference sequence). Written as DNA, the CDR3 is TGTGCCAGCAGCACCCGCCGGGACAGCGAGACCCAGTACTTC. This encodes CASSTRRDSETQYF.

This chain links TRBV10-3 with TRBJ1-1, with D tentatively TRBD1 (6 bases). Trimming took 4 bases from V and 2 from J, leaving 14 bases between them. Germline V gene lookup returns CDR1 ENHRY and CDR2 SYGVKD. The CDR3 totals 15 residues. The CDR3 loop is CAISGWGQGNTEAFF. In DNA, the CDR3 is TGTGCCATCAGTGGCTGGGGACAAGGAAACACTGAAGCTTTCTTT.

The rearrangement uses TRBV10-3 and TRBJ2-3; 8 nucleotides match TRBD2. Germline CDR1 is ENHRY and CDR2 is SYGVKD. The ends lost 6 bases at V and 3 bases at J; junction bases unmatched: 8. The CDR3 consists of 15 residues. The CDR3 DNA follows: TGTGCCATCAGAGAGACTAGCGAGACAACAGATACGCAGTATTTT. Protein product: CAIRETSETTDTQYF.

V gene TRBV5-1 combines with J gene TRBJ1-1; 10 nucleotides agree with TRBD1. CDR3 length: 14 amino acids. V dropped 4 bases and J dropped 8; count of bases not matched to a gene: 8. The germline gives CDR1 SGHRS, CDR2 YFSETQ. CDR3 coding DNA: TGCGCCAGCAGCACTCAGACAGGGGGCACGGAAGCTTTCTTT. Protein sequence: CASSTQTGGTEAFF.

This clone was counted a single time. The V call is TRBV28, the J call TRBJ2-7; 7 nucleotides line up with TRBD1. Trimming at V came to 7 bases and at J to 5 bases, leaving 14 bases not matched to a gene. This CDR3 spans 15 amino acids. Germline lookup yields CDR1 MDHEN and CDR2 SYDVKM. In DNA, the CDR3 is TGTGCCAGCATCCCCTGGACGACAGGGCCTAACGAGCAGTACTTC. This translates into CASIPWTTGPNEQYF.

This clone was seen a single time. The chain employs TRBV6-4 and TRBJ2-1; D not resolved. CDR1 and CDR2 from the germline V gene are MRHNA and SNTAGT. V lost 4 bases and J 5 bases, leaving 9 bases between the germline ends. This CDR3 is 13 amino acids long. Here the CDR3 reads CASSVGSDNEQFF. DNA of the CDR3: TGTGCCAGCAGTGTAGGAAGCGACAATGAGCAGTTCTTC.

The CDR3 sequence is CASSPGQARGYTF. As DNA, the CDR3 is TGTGCCAGCAGCCCCGGACAGGCTCGGGGCTACACCTTC. The rearrangement joins TRBV21-1 to TRBJ1-2; the table's D call of TRBD1 was not tested on the DNA. TRBV21-1 is an annotated pseudogene. The length of the CDR3 is 13 residues.

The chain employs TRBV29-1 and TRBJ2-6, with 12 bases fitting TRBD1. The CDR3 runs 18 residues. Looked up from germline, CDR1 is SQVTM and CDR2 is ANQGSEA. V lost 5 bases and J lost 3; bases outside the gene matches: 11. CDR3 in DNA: TGCAGCGTTCTCGATATTCGGGACAGGGGGCTTGGGGCCAACGTCCTGACTTTC. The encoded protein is CSVLDIRDRGLGANVLTF. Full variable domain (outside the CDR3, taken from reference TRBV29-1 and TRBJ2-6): SAVISQKPSRDICQRGTSLTIQCQVDSQVTMMFWYRQQPGQSLTLIATANQGSEATYESGFVIDKFPISRPNLTFSTLTVSNMSPEDSSIYLCSVLDIRDRGLGANVLTFGAGSRLTVL.

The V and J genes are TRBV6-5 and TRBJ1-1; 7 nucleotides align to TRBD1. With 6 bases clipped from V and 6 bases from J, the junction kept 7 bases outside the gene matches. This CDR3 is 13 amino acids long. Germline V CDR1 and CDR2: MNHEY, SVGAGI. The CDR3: CASRQGGFAEAFF. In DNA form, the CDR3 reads TGTGCCAGCAGGCAGGGGGGTTTCGCTGAAGCTTTCTTT.

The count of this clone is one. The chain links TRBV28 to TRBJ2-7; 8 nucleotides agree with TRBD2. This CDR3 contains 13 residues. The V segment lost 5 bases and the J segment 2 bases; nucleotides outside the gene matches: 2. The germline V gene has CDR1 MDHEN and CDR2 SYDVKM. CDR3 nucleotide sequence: TGTGCCAGCAGTGGCGGGGGGACCTACGAGCAGTACTTC. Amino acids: CASSGGGTYEQYF.

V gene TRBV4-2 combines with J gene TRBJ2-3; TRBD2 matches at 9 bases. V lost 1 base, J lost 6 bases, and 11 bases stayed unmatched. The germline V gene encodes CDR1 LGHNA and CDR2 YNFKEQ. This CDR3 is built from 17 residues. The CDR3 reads CASSQGGTSSIWDTQYF. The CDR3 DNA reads TGTGCCAGCAGCCAAGGCGGGACTAGCTCGATATGGGATACGCAGTATTTT.

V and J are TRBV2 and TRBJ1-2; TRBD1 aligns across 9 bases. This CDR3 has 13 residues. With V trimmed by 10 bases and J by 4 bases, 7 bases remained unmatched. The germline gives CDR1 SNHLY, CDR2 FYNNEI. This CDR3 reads CAIVRDRVYGYTF. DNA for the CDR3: TGTGCCATCGTCCGGGACAGGGTCTATGGCTACACCTTC.

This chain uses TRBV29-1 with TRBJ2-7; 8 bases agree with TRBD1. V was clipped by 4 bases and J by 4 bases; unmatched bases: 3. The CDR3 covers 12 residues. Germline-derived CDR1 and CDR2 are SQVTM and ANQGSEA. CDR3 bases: TGCAGCGTTGCAGGGGGCAGGTACGAGCAGTACTTC. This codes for CSVAGGRYEQYF.

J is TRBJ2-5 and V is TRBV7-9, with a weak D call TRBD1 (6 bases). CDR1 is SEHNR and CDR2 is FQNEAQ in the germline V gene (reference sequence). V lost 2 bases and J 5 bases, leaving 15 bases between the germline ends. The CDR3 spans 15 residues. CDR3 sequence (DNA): TGTGCCAGCAGCTTATTTGTGGGGGCGGAGGAGACCCAGTACTTC. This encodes CASSLFVGAEETQYF.

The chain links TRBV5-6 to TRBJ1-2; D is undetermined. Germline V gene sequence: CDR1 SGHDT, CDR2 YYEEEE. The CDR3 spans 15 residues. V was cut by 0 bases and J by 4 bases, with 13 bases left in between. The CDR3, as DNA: TGTGCCAGCAGCTTGGATTACGGCTCGGGCTATGGCTACACCTTC. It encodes CASSLDYGSGYGYTF.

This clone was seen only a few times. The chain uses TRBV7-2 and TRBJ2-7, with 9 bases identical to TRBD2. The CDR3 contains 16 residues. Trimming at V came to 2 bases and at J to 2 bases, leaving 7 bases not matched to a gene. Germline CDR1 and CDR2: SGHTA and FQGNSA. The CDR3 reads CASSLYGAGGTYEQYF. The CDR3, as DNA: TGTGCCAGCAGCTTATACGGGGCGGGAGGGACCTACGAGCAGTACTTC. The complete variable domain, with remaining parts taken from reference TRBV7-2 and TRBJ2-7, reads GAGVSQSPSNKVTEKGKDVELRCDPISGHTALYWYRQSLGQGLEFLIYFQGNSAPDKSGLPSDRFSAERTGGSVSTLTIQRTQQEDSAVYLCASSLYGAGGTYEQYFGPGTRLTVT.

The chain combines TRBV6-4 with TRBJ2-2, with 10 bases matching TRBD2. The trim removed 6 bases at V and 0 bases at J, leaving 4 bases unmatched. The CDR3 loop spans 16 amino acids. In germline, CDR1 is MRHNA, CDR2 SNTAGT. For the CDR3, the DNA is TGTGCCAGCAGGAGTCTAGCGGGAGCGAACACCGGGGAGCTGTTTTTT. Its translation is CASRSLAGANTGELFF.

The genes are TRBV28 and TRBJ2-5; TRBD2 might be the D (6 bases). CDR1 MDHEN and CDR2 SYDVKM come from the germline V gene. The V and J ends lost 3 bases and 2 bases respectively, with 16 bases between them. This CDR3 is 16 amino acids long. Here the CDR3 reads CASSFPQDGRQETQYF. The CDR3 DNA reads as TGTGCCAGCAGTTTTCCCCAGGACGGGAGACAAGAGACCCAGTACTTC.

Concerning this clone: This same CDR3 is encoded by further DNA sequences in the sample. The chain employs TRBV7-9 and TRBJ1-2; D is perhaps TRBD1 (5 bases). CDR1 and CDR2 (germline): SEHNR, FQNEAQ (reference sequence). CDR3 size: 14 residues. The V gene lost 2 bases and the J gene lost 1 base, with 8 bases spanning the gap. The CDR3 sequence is CASSLTGVNYGYTF. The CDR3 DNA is TGTGCCAGCAGCTTAACGGGGGTTAACTATGGCTACACCTTC.

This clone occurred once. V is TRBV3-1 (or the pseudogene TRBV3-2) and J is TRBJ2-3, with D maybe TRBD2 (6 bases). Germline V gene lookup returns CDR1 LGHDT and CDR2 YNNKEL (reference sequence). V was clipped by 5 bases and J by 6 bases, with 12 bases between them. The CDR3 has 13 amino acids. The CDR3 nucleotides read TGTGCCAGCAGCTTAGCGGCCCCGGATACGCAGTATTTT. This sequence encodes CASSLAAPDTQYF.

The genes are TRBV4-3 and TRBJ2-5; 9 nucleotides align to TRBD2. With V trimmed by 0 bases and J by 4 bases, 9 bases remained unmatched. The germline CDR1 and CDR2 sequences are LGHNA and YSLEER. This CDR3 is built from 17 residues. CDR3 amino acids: CASSQDWYRGRVETQYF. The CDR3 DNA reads TGCGCCAGCAGCCAAGATTGGTATCGCGGGAGGGTAGAGACCCAGTACTTC.

The CDR3 reads CASSQAGNTDTQYF. The CDR3 DNA reads as TGCGCCAGCAGCCAAGCGGGTAATACAGATACGCAGTATTTT. This chain links TRBV4-3 with TRBJ2-3; D is ambiguous. V lost 1 base to trimming and J lost 3 bases, with 8 bases between them. CDR1 and CDR2 (germline): LGHNA, YSLEER. This CDR3 has 14 residues.

The CDR3 DNA reads TGTGCCAGCAGCCCCCGGACAGGGGTCGGCTACACCTTC. Translating it yields CASSPRTGVGYTF. The rearrangement joins TRBV9 to TRBJ1-2; 9 positions agree with TRBD1. The CDR3 extends over 13 amino acids. Trimming at V came to 4 bases and at J to 8 bases, leaving 6 bases not matched to a gene. Germline CDR1 and CDR2: SGDLS and YYNGEE.

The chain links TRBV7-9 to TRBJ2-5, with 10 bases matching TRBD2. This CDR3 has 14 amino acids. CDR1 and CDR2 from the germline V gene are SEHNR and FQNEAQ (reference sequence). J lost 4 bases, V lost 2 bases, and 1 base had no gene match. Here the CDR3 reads CASSLSSGRETQYF. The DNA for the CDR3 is TGTGCCAGCAGCTTATCTAGCGGGAGAGAGACCCAGTACTTC.